This T cell receptor beta chain is drawn from a study of T cell changes during pregnancy in multiple sclerosis. Clones were sequenced by immunoSEQ multiplex PCR, and TCRdb holds only the in-frame ones, with some missing. This sample has about 38,000 clones; around nine tenths occur once, and the top ten carry under 0.4%. The germline CDR1 and CDR2 sequences are SGHDT and YYEEEE. The CDR3 spans 13 residues. V lost 1 base and J 8 bases, leaving 12 bases between the germline ends. The specimen was CD4+ T cells from peripheral blood mononuclear cells, collected after pregnancy. The gene calls are TRBV5-6 and TRBJ1-2; D is ambiguous. The TCR was taken from a female donor in good health, enrolled as a control in a pregnancy study. CDR3 sequence reads: CASSLLGSGGYTF. The CDR3 DNA reads TGTGCCAGCAGCTTGTTAGGGAGTGGCGGCTACACCTTC.